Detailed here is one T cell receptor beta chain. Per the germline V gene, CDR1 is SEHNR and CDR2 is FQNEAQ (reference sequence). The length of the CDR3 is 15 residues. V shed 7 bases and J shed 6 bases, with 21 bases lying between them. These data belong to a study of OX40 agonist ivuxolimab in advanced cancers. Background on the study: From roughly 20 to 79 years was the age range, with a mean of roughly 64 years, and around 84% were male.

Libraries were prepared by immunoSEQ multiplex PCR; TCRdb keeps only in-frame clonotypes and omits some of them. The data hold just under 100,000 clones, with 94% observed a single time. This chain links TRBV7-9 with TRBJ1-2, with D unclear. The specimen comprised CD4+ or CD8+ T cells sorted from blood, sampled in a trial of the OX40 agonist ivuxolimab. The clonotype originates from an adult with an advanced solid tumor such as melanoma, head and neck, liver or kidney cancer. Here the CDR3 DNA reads TGTGCCAGCACCTCGGGGAAGGGAAGTGCTAATGGCTACACCTTC. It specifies CASTSGKGSANGYTF. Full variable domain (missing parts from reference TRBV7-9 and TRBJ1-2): DTGVSQNPRHKITKRGQNVTFRCDPISEHNRLYWYRQTLGQGPEFLTYFQNEAQLEKSRLLSDRFSAERPKGSFSTLEIQRTEQGDSAMYLCASTSGKGSANGYTFGSGTRLTVV.